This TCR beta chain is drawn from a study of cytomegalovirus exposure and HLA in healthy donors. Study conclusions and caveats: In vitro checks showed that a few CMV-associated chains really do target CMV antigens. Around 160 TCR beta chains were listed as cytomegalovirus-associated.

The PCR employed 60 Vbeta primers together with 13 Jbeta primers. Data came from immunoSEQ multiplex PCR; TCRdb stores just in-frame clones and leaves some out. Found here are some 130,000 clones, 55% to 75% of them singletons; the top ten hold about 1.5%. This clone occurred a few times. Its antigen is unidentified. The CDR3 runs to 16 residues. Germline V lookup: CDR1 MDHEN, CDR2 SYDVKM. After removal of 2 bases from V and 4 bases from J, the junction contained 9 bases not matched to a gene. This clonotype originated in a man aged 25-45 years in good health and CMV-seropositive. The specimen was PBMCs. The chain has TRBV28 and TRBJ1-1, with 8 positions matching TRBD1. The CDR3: CASSLGGQGAFTEAFF. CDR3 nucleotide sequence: TGTGCCAGCAGTTTAGGTGGCCAGGGGGCGTTCACTGAAGCTTTCTTT. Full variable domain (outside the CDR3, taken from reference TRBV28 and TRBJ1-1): DVKVTQSSRYLVKRTGEKVFLECVQDMDHENMFWYRQDPGLGLRLIYFSYDVKMKEKGDIPEGYSVSREKKERFSLILESASTNQTSMYLCASSLGGQGAFTEAFFGQGTRLTVV.